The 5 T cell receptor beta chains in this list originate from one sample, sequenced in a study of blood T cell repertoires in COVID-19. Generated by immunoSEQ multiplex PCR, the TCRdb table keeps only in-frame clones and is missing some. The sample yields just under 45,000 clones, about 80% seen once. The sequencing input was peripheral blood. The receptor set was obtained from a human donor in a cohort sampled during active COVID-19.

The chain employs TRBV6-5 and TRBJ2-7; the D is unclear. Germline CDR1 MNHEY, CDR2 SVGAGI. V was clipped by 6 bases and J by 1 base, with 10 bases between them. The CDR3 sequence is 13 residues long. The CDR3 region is CASSNSGSYEQYV. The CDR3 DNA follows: TGTGCCAGCAGCAACTCCGGTTCCTACGAGCAGTACGTC.

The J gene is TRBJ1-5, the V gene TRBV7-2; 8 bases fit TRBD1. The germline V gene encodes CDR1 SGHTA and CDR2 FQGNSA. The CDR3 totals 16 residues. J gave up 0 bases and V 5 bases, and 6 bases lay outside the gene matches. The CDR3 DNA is TGTGCCAGCAGCATCCGGGACAGGTATAGCAATCAGCCCCAGCATTTT. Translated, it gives CASSIRDRYSNQPQHF.

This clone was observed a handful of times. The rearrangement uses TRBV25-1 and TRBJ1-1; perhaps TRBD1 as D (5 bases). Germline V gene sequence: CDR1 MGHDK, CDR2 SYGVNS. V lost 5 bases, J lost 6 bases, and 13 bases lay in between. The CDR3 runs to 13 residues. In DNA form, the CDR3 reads TGTGCCAGCAGTAGGACACAGAGCCCTGAAGCTTTCTTT. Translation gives CASSRTQSPEAFF.

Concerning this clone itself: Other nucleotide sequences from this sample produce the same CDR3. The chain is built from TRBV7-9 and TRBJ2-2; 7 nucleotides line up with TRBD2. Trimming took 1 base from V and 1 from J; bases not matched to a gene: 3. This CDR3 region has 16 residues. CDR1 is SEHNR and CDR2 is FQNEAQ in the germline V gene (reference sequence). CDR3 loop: CASSLGQRGNTGELFF. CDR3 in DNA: TGTGCCAGCAGCTTAGGCCAGCGGGGGAACACCGGGGAGCTGTTTTTT.

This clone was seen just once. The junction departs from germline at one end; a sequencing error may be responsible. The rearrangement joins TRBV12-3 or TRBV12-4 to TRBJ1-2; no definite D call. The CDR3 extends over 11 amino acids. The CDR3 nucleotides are TGTGCCAGCAGTTTTAACAATGGCTACACCTTC. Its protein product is CASSFNNGYTF.